The 28 T cell receptor beta chains below were found in one sample sequenced in a study of cytomegalovirus exposure and HLA in healthy donors. Primers included in the PCR were 60 Vbeta and 13 Jbeta primers. Clones were sequenced by immunoSEQ multiplex PCR, and TCRdb holds only the in-frame ones, with some missing. The sample shows over 100,000 clones, roughly 83% of them seen only once. The sample was PBMCs. The receptor set was obtained from a young woman in good health and CMV-seropositive.

CDR3 nucleotide sequence: TGTGCCAGCAGCTTAGGGGCAGGGGGAGTCACTGAAGCTTTCTTT. It codes for CASSLGAGGVTEAFF. The genes are TRBV7-9 and TRBJ1-1, with 7 positions matching TRBD1. The CDR3 runs 15 residues. Trimming removed 1 base from V and 4 bases from J; junction bases left unmatched: 6. Germline-derived CDR1 and CDR2 are SEHNR and FQNEAQ (reference sequence).

This clone has only a few counts. The V call is TRBV19, the J call TRBJ1-2; D may be TRBD1 (5 bases). CDR1 LNHDA and CDR2 SQIVND come from the germline V gene (reference sequence). There are 14 residues in the CDR3. V lost 3 bases to trimming and J lost 6 bases, with 14 bases between them. The CDR3 nucleotides are TGTGCCAGTAGTATCCTGATCAGGGAAGATGGCTACACCTTC. This encodes CASSILIREDGYTF.

In its sample, this clone was seen a few times. The V call is TRBV14, the J call TRBJ2-7; TRBD2 agrees at 10 bases. This CDR3 has 14 residues. The V gene's germline CDR1 is SGHDN and CDR2 FVKESK. The ends lost 5 bases at V and 5 bases at J; junction bases unmatched: 6. The CDR3 DNA follows: TGTGCCAGCAGCTCCCTAGCGGGAGTGAACGAGCAGTACTTC. Protein sequence: CASSSLAGVNEQYF.

This chain uses TRBV19 with TRBJ1-4, with D possibly matching TRBD1 (5 bases). CDR3 length: 15 residues. Germline CDR1 is LNHDA and CDR2 is SQIVND (reference sequence). V lost 3 bases and J 10 bases, leaving 18 bases between the germline ends. Here the CDR3 reads CASSIRQDTLGKLFF. The CDR3 DNA reads as TGTGCCAGTAGTATCCGGCAGGACACCTTGGGAAAACTGTTTTTT.

Only a few counts were recorded for this clone. The chain combines TRBV6-5 with TRBJ1-1, with a possible D match to TRBD1 (5 bases). Germline loops: CDR1 MNHEY, CDR2 SVGAGI. With 6 bases removed from V and 4 bases from J, the gap between germline ends came to 12 bases. The CDR3 totals 13 residues. The CDR3 sequence: CASRRRGGTEAFF. CDR3 bases: TGTGCCAGCAGGCGAAGGGGTGGCACTGAAGCTTTCTTT.

V gene TRBV7-9 combines with J gene TRBJ2-7, with 9 nucleotides matching TRBD1. With 5 bases clipped from V and 5 bases from J, the junction kept 7 bases outside the gene matches. Germline CDR1 reads SEHNR; CDR2 reads FQNEAQ (reference sequence). The CDR3 contains 14 residues. The CDR3 DNA follows: TGTGCCAGCAGCCCAACAGGGGGCGAGGACGAGCAGTACTTC. Its protein product is CASSPTGGEDEQYF.

The V gene is TRBV7-9, the J gene TRBJ1-2; TRBD1 might be the D (5 bases). The germline V and J ends were trimmed by 5 bases and 1 base, with 14 bases remaining between them. CDR3 length: 15 residues. Looked up from germline, CDR1 is SEHNR and CDR2 is FQNEAQ (reference sequence). In DNA, the CDR3 is TGTGCCAGCAGCCTCTCTGACAGACTTAACTATGGCTACACCTTC. Translation gives CASSLSDRLNYGYTF.

This chain joins TRBV27 and TRBJ2-1, with D perhaps matching TRBD2 (6 bases). The germline V gene has CDR1 MNHEY and CDR2 SMNVEV (reference sequence). Trimming stripped 4 bases from V and 2 bases from J, with 18 bases between. This CDR3 spans 17 amino acids. CDR3 DNA: TGTGCCAGCAGTTCCGCCCCCGGGACTGGGACCTACAATGAGCAGTTCTTC. It is translated as CASSSAPGTGTYNEQFF.

The chain links TRBV10-3 to TRBJ2-1, with 14 bases that match TRBD2. With 5 bases clipped from V and 6 bases from J, the junction kept 6 bases outside the gene matches. Per the germline V gene, CDR1 is ENHRY and CDR2 is SYGVKD. The CDR3 runs to 16 residues. CDR3: CAISPLGTSGSNEQFF. CDR3 coding DNA: TGTGCCATCAGTCCTTTGGGGACTAGCGGGAGCAATGAGCAGTTCTTC.

Only a few counts were recorded for this clone. The chain has TRBV6-5 and TRBJ2-7; 8 bases match TRBD2. Trimming removed 0 bases from V and 3 bases from J; junction bases left unmatched: 4. Germline lookup yields CDR1 MNHEY and CDR2 SVGAGI. This CDR3 has 15 residues. The chain's CDR3 is CASSYSAGAYYEQYF. The CDR3 coding sequence is TGTGCCAGCAGTTACTCAGCGGGGGCCTACTACGAGCAGTACTTC.

This clone was recorded once. The J gene is TRBJ1-5, the V gene TRBV27, with a possible D match to TRBD1 (5 bases). Trimming left V 2 bases short and J 6 bases short, with 14 bases between. Germline lookup yields CDR1 MNHEY and CDR2 SMNVEV (reference sequence). CDR3 length equals 15 residues. The CDR3 DNA sequence: TGTGCCAGCAGTTTAGGGGCAGGTGGAACTCAGCCCCAGCATTTT. Its protein product is CASSLGAGGTQPQHF.

The chain employs TRBV21-1 and TRBJ1-1; the table's D call of TRBD1 was not tested on the DNA. TRBV21-1 is a known pseudogene. The CDR3 is 15 amino acids. This CDR3 reads CASSKPDRGYPEAFF. Here the CDR3 DNA reads TGTGCCAGCAGCAAACCGGACAGGGGGTACCCTGAAGCTTTCTTT.

This clone was observed once. This chain connects TRBV28 to TRBJ2-1, with D unresolved. The ends were cut back, 6 bases at V and 5 bases at J, with 11 bases in the middle. Per the germline V gene, CDR1 is MDHEN and CDR2 is SYDVKM. This CDR3 has 13 residues. Written as DNA, the CDR3 is TGTGCCAGCAGCCTCTTTGGCAACAATGAGCAGTTCTTC. Translated, it gives CASSLFGNNEQFF. The full variable domain, completed using reference TRBV28 and TRBJ2-1, is DVKVTQSSRYLVKRTGEKVFLECVQDMDHENMFWYRQDPGLGLRLIYFSYDVKMKEKGDIPEGYSVSREKKERFSLILESASTNQTSMYLCASSLFGNNEQFFGPGTRLTVL.

The chain carries TRBV30 and TRBJ1-4; D is uncertain. Trimming left V 2 bases short and J 2 bases short, with 12 bases between. The CDR3 runs 15 residues. In germline, CDR1 is GTSNPN, CDR2 SVGIG (reference sequence). The CDR3 DNA sequence: TGTGCCTGGAGTACCCGAGGACTCACTAATGAAAAACTGTTTTTT. Its protein is CAWSTRGLTNEKLFF.

The count of this clone is one. J is TRBJ2-1 and V is TRBV6-1, with 14 bases that match TRBD2. Germline trimming cut 8 bases from V and 5 bases from J; bases unmatched to any gene: 5. Looked up from germline, CDR1 is MNHNS and CDR2 is SASEGT. The CDR3 spans 15 residues. The CDR3 is CASGEGLAGDNEQFF. DNA of the CDR3: TGTGCCAGCGGAGAGGGACTAGCGGGAGACAATGAGCAGTTCTTC.

The rearrangement links TRBV5-1 to TRBJ2-6; D is perhaps TRBD1 (6 bases). The CDR3 loop spans 16 amino acids. V lost 4 bases and J 0 bases, leaving 11 bases between the germline ends. CDR1 is SGHRS, CDR2 YFSETQ, per germline. The CDR3 here is CASSPGQISGANVLTF. The CDR3 nucleotides read TGCGCCAGCAGCCCGGGACAAATCTCTGGGGCCAACGTCCTGACTTTC.

This clone was picked up one time. The rearrangement uses TRBV7-9 and TRBJ2-5; 9 bases map to TRBD1. CDR3 length equals 15 residues. Germline CDR1 is SEHNR and CDR2 is FQNEAQ (reference sequence). V lost 4 bases and J lost 4; bases outside the gene matches: 7. CDR3 sequence (DNA): TGTGCCAGCAGCTGGCCGGGACAGGGTATAGAGACCCAGTACTTC. Amino acids: CASSWPGQGIETQYF.

The chain joins TRBV15 to TRBJ2-6, with D maybe TRBD1 (5 bases). The length of the CDR3 is 18 residues. Trimming took 2 bases from V and 2 from J, leaving 16 bases between them. Germline CDR1 LNHNV, CDR2 YYDKDF (reference sequence). DNA of the CDR3: TGTGCCACCAGCAGAAGCTCCTTCAGGGCTGCTGGGGCCAACGTCCTGACTTTC. Its translation: CATSRSSFRAAGANVLTF.

The chain combines TRBV28 with TRBJ2-7; tentatively, D is TRBD2 (6 bases). Germline V lookup: CDR1 MDHEN, CDR2 SYDVKM. The CDR3 length is 14 residues. V was shortened by 7 bases and J by 5 bases, with 18 bases between the two germline ends. CDR3 bases: TGTGCCAGCACCCCCACCCCGGGAGCGCACGAGCAGTACTTC. This gives the protein CASTPTPGAHEQYF.

This chain connects TRBV6-6 to TRBJ1-1; the D is unclear. V dropped 2 bases and J dropped 9 bases, with 10 bases sitting between them. CDR1 and CDR2 from the germline V gene are MNHNY and SVGAGI (reference sequence). CDR3 size: 12 residues. The CDR3 loop reads CASSYGSGKAFF. The DNA of the CDR3 is TGTGCCAGCAGTTACGGTTCGGGGAAAGCTTTCTTT.

In this sample, this clone turned up a few times. This chain joins TRBV6-5 and TRBJ1-2; D is perhaps TRBD1 (5 bases). The V gene lost 6 bases and the J gene lost 2 bases, with 10 bases spanning the gap. Germline-derived CDR1 and CDR2 are MNHEY and SVGAGI. This CDR3 region has 13 residues. The CDR3 is CASSRNRNYGYTF. In nucleotides, the CDR3 is TGTGCCAGCAGCAGAAACAGGAACTATGGCTACACCTTC.

The chain couples TRBV5-4 to TRBJ1-1; D perhaps matches TRBD1 (6 bases). CDR3 length: 14 amino acids. The V gene's germline CDR1 is SGHNT and CDR2 YYREEE (reference sequence). Trimming shortened V by 4 bases and J by 1 base, and 11 bases separated the two germline ends. In DNA, the CDR3 is TGTGCCAGCAGCCCCCCGGACAGGAACACTGAAGCTTTCTTT. Translating gives CASSPPDRNTEAFF.

This sequence joins TRBV5-1 and TRBJ2-7; possibly TRBD1 for D (6 bases). Germline V gene sequence: CDR1 SGHRS, CDR2 YFSETQ. This CDR3 region has 13 residues. V lost 5 bases and J 2 bases, leaving 11 bases between the germline ends. Written as DNA, the CDR3 is TGCGCCAGCAGTCATGGACAGACCTACGAGCAGTACTTC. Residues: CASSHGQTYEQYF. The full variable domain, its missing parts supplied by reference TRBV5-1 and TRBJ2-7, is KAGVTQTPRYLIKTRGQQVTLSCSPISGHRSVSWYQQTPGQGLQFLFEYFSETQRNKGNFPGRFSGRQFSNSRSEMNVSTLELGDSALYLCASSHGQTYEQYFGPGTRLTVT.

This rearrangement joins TRBV19 to TRBJ2-2; 9 positions match TRBD1. V shed 5 bases and J 6 bases; nucleotides not matched to a gene: 4. Germline CDR1 is LNHDA and CDR2 is SQIVND (reference sequence). The CDR3 totals 14 residues. The CDR3 DNA sequence: TGTGCCAGTAGTGGGACAGGGTTTTCCGGGGAGCTGTTTTTT. This codes for CASSGTGFSGELFF. The whole variable domain, filled in from reference TRBV19 and TRBJ2-2, reads DGGITQSPKYLFRKEGQNVTLSCEQNLNHDAMYWYRQDPGQGLRLIYYSQIVNDFQKGDIAEGYSVSREKKESFPLTVTSAQKNPTAFYLCASSGTGFSGELFFGEGSRLTVL.

Points on this clone: The junction departs from the called germline gene at one end, perhaps through a read error. The V call is TRBV5-1, the J call TRBJ1-4; 10 bases map to TRBD1. This CDR3 spans 17 amino acids. The germline V gene has CDR1 SGHRS and CDR2 YFSETQ. CDR3 coding DNA: TGCGTCAGCAGCTTCTCGGGGACAGGGGCAACTAATGAAAAACTGTTTTTT. Translation gives CVSSFSGTGATNEKLFF. The full variable domain, completed using reference TRBV5-1 and TRBJ1-4, is KAGVTQTPRYLIKTRGQQVTLSCSPISGHRSVSWYQQTPGQGLQFLFEYFSETQRNKGNFPGRFSGRQFSNSRSEMNVSTLELGDSALYLCVSSFSGTGATNEKLFFGSGTQLSVL.

This chain links TRBV6-6 with TRBJ1-1; TRBD1 aligns across 7 bases. Per the germline V gene, CDR1 is MNHNY and CDR2 is SVGAGI (reference sequence). V gave up 5 bases and J gave up 2 bases; unmatched junction bases: 5. This CDR3 has 14 amino acids. This CDR3 is CASSTHRGNTEAFF. CDR3 DNA: TGTGCCAGCAGTACCCACAGGGGAAACACTGAAGCTTTCTTT.

V usage is TRBV15 and J usage is TRBJ2-5, with 11 bases that match TRBD2. Germline loops: CDR1 LNHNV, CDR2 YYDKDF (reference sequence). The CDR3 runs 18 residues. V lost 0 bases to trimming and J lost 7 bases; unmatched junction nucleotides: 13. This chain's CDR3 is CATSRDLLAGALEGTQYF. CDR3 DNA sequence: TGTGCCACCAGCAGAGATCTACTAGCGGGAGCATTGGAGGGGACCCAGTACTTC.

This clone was seen just once. The chain carries TRBV30 and TRBJ1-1; a weak D match, TRBD1 (5 bases). Germline V gene lookup returns CDR1 GTSNPN and CDR2 SVGIG (reference sequence). The V and J ends lost 7 bases and 0 bases respectively, with 21 bases between them. The CDR3 has 16 residues. CDR3 loop: CAFFPQGVSLNTEAFF. CDR3 DNA sequence: TGTGCCTTCTTCCCCCAAGGGGTATCTCTGAACACTGAAGCTTTCTTT.